The source of this TCR beta chain is a study of T cell repertoires in cytomegalovirus infection (dated by TCRdb to the late 2010s). At the level of the whole study: The HLA type of each donor mattered for the analysis, because public TCR beta signatures pointed to carriage of CMV infection along with the matching HLA type.

Trimming costs V 4 bases and J 3 bases, and their ends lie 9 bases apart. The germline V gene yields SGHTA for CDR1 and FQGNSA for CDR2. The CDR3 starts with the cysteine, ends with the phenylalanine, and has 13 residues. Only the CDR3 region is kept as DNA, spanning 39 bases read in frame from base 1. Broader findings and caveats from the paper: The ex vivo response was dominated by HLA-C-restricted CMV-specific TCR beta clonotypes, and the single most frequent clonotype in two of eight donors was supplied by these HLA-C-restricted clonotypes. In both this cohort and an independent cohort of some 350 donors, the cumulative frequency of public TCR beta family members distinguished carriers of CMV infection plus the relevant HLA type.

The instrument was an Illumina HiSeq 1500. TCRdb reworked the public reads: Q25 trimming with fastp, MiXCR clone assembly, productive beta chains retained. One record per CDR3 amino acid sequence lists the most common genes and DNA. The sample profile shows 300,000 to 400,000 distinct CDR3 sequences; about a sixth of them were found once. 7.5% to 9.5% of the sample is held by the ten biggest clonotypes. As to this clonotype: The clone's antigen remains unknown. This may come from a read error, since a much larger clone is one base off.

The specimen was PBMCs. In this chain, TRBV7-2 is recombined with TRBJ1-2, with the D gene not clear enough to name. The receptor's source is a human donor in good health (CMV status not recorded). Some clones in this sample may be carry-over from other donors' samples. The CDR3 region: CASSSIGHYGYTF. In nucleotides, the sequence is TGTGCCAGCAGCTCGATAGGTCACTATGGCTACACCTTC.